This T cell receptor beta chain was obtained from a study of Ad26.COV2.S vaccination and SARS-CoV-2 variants. Across the whole study: Into the muscle, Ad26.COV2.S was dosed once or twice, 56 days apart. Findings and caveats of the study: An underestimation of total T cell responses may have resulted from the TCR breadth and depth analyses.

Treatment described: roughly 19 received Ad26.COV2.S at low or high dose, single or two shots; 5 received placebo; per-sample allocation not given. Samples analyzed were those drawn on day 63 after the first vaccine or placebo injection. In the case of this clone: Its antigen is not known.

TCRdb's copy holds only in-frame clones and misses some; the assay was immunoSEQ multiplex PCR. Of around 340,000 clones in the sample, 75% to 90% were seen once. Between the trimmed V and J ends, which lost 6 bases and 4 bases, there was a span of 13 bases. CDR1 is MNHEY, CDR2 SVGAGI, per germline. This CDR3 region has 15 residues. The sample was peripheral blood, taken in a trial of Ad26.COV2.S vaccine versus placebo. The clonotype originates from a person between 18 and 65 years old who received the Ad26.COV2.S COVID-19 vaccine or a placebo. This chain uses TRBV6-5 with TRBJ1-6; D remains unclear. CDR3 bases: TGTGCCAGCAGCCCGACCGGGCAATATAATTCACCCCTCCACTTT. Amino acid sequence: CASSPTGQYNSPLHF.